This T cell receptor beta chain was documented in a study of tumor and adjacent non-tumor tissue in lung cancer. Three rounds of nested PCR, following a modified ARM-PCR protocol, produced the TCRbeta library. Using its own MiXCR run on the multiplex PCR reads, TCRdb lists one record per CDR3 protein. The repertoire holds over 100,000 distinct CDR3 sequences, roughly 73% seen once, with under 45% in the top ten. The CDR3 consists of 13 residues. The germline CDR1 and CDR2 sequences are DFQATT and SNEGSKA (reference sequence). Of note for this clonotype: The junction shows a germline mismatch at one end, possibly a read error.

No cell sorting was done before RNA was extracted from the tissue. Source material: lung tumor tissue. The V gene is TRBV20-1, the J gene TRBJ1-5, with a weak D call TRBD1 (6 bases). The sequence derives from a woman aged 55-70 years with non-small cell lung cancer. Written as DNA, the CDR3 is TGCAGTGCTAGGGGGGGGGCACGTCAGCCCCTGCATTTT. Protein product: CSARGGARQPLHF.